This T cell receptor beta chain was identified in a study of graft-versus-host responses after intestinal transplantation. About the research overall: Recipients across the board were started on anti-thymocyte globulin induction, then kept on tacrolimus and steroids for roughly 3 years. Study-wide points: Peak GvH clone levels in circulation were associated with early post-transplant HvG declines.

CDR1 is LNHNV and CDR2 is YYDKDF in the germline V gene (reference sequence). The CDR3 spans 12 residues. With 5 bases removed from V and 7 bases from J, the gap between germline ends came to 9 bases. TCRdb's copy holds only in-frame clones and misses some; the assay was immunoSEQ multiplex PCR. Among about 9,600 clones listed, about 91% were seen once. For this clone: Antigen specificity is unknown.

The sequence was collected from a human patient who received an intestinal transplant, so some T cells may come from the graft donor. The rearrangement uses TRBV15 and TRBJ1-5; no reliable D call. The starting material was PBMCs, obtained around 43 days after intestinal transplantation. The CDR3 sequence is CATSRPDQPQHF. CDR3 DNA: TGTGCCACCAGCCGACCGGACCAGCCCCAGCATTTT.